What follows are 2 T cell receptor beta chains derived from one specimen sequenced in a study of blood T cells in healthy people across ages (dated by TCRdb to between 2014 and 2016). Library preparation employed 5' RACE. The run used an Illumina HiSeq 2500. A second PCR of roughly 6 to 11 cycles was run with a J-beta primer mix and a sample-barcoded 5' primer. The public reads were reprocessed in TCRdb via fastp at Q25 and MiXCR, keeping in-frame beta chains. CDR3 protein duplicates are merged, each entry listing the most common genes and DNA. The sample has about 780,000 distinct CDR3 sequences on record, approximately 24% of them singletons. Over 2.5% of the sample comes from the top ten. These data also featured in a second study, about T cells of mothers and their children.

Sequencing input: blood. Receptors were obtained from a boy younger than 18 in good health.

This clonotype was detected a few times. The chain combines TRBV9 with TRBJ2-1, with TRBD2 identical over 7 bases. The CDR3 has 13 residues. The germline V gene has CDR1 SGDLS and CDR2 YYNGEE. V lost 4 bases and J lost 9; bases outside the gene matches: 7. CDR3 sequence reads: CASSSWGGIEQFF. In DNA form, the CDR3 reads TGTGCCAGCAGCTCCTGGGGGGGGATTGAGCAGTTCTTC. Full variable domain (rest looked up from reference TRBV9 and TRBJ2-1): DSGVTQTPKHLITATGQRVTLRCSPRSGDLSVYWYQQSLDQGLQFLIQYYNGEERAKGNILERFSAQQFPDLHSELNLSSLELGDSALYFCASSSWGGIEQFFGPGTRLTVL.

The rearrangement links TRBV11-2 to TRBJ1-6, with 7 bases matching TRBD1. V was clipped by 1 base and J by 5 bases; unmatched bases: 5. Germline V gene lookup returns CDR1 SGHAT and CDR2 FQNNGV. The CDR3 is 16 amino acids. CDR3 DNA sequence: TGTGCCAGCAGCTTAGGGCACAGGGGTGATAATTCACCCCTCCACTTT. Amino acid sequence: CASSLGHRGDNSPLHF.